A selection of T cell receptor beta chains follows, all from one sample in a study of cytomegalovirus exposure and HLA in healthy donors. Using immunoSEQ multiplex PCR, the repertoire was profiled, and TCRdb retains in-frame clones only, with some absent. The sample records some 120,000 clones, over 60% being singletons. Sequenced: PBMCs. These receptors originate from a human donor in good health. Each CDR3 is given without its conserved first and last residue. The D gene is left open where the match is weak.

D: -; J: TRBJ2-3; V: TRBV7-9; CDR3: ASSILAATQY
D: TRBD2; J: TRBJ2-1; V: TRBV11-2; CDR3: ASSNLRGGLFHEQF
D: TRBD1; J: TRBJ2-7; V: TRBV13; CDR3: ASSVGTGELGYEQY
D: TRBD2; J: TRBJ2-3; V: TRBV5-4; CDR3: ASSWGSGGPPDTQY
D: -; J: TRBJ2-2; V: TRBV7-9; CDR3: SSSRTGELF
D: TRBD2; J: TRBJ2-3; V: TRBV9; CDR3: ASSPFSAGGHPDTQY
D: TRBD1; J: TRBJ1-1; V: TRBV29-1; CDR3: SVGAGDSTEAF
D: TRBD2; J: TRBJ2-7; V: TRBV27; CDR3: ASSLSRGGGYEQY
D: -; J: TRBJ2-7; V: TRBV14; CDR3: ASSQFSYYEQY
D: -; J: TRBJ1-2; V: TRBV7-9; CDR3: ASSREGFYGYT
D: -; J: TRBJ2-7; V: TRBV5-4; CDR3: ASSLEQNYEQY